These 20 T cell receptor beta chains share one sample of origin, sequenced in a study of blood T cell repertoires in COVID-19. Sequenced by immunoSEQ multiplex PCR; TCRdb stores in-frame clones only, minus some. Of fewer than 110,000 clones listed, about 90% are singletons. The sequencing input was peripheral blood. Receptors were obtained from a man aged 50-59 years in a cohort sampled during active COVID-19.

This chain uses TRBV19 with TRBJ1-2, with 7 bases matching TRBD1. This CDR3 region has 14 residues. With 4 bases clipped from V and 7 bases from J, the junction kept 9 bases outside the gene matches. The germline CDR1 and CDR2 sequences are LNHDA and SQIVND (reference sequence). The CDR3 bases are TGTGCCAGTAGTACCCCCGACAGGGCTCTTGGCTACACCTTC. Protein: CASSTPDRALGYTF.

The J gene is TRBJ1-2, the V gene TRBV21-1. TRBV21-1 is described as a pseudogene. The CDR3 is 14 residues long. CDR3 residues: CASRCGQTNYGYTF. In DNA, the CDR3 is TGTGCCAGCAGATGCGGGCAGACTAACTATGGCTACACCTTC.

The chain joins TRBV19 to TRBJ1-3; 7 bases are a match to TRBD1. The CDR3 length is 14 residues. The germline CDR1 and CDR2 sequences are LNHDA and SQIVND (reference sequence). With 7 bases clipped from V and 2 bases from J, the junction kept 5 bases outside the gene matches. DNA for the CDR3: TGTGCCAGTACCAGGGGGAGCGCTGGAAACACCATATATTTT. Its translation: CASTRGSAGNTIYF.

This clone was recorded a few times. The chain links TRBV4-1 to TRBJ2-2; 7 nucleotides align to TRBD2. The CDR3 loop spans 13 amino acids. Germline lookup yields CDR1 MGHRA and CDR2 YSYEKL. Trimming took 2 bases from V and 7 from J; bases not matched to a gene: 1. The chain's CDR3 is CASSQLAVGELFF. CDR3 nucleotide sequence: TGCGCCAGCAGCCAACTAGCGGTCGGGGAGCTGTTTTTT.

The chain joins TRBV5-1 to TRBJ1-1; weak D call: TRBD1 (6 bases). V dropped 5 bases and J dropped 1 base, with 12 bases sitting between them. Germline-derived CDR1 and CDR2 are SGHRS and YFSETQ. The CDR3 is 14 residues long. The CDR3 loop reads CASRAQGTNTEAFF. CDR3 DNA sequence: TGCGCCAGCAGAGCACAGGGCACGAACACTGAAGCTTTCTTT.

The table lists this clone with a few counts. V is TRBV7-9 and J is TRBJ1-6, with 7 bases fitting TRBD1. The CDR3 is 14 residues long. V gave up 2 bases and J gave up 14 bases; unmatched junction bases: 9. Germline CDR1 SEHNR, CDR2 FQNEAQ (reference sequence). As DNA, the CDR3 is TGTGCCAGCAGCTTACAGGGGGACCTACTAACCCTCCACTTT. It encodes CASSLQGDLLTLHF.

The gene calls are TRBV23-1 and TRBJ2-2, with D possibly being TRBD1 (6 bases). TRBV23-1 is known as an ORF, though its function is uncertain. V was shortened by 3 bases and J by 4 bases, with 15 bases between the two germline ends. The length of the CDR3 is 16 residues. In DNA form, the CDR3 reads TGCGCCAGCAGTCAGATACATTCAGGGGTCACCGGGGAGCTGTTTTTT. Encoded protein: CASSQIHSGVTGELFF.

The J gene is TRBJ2-1, the V gene TRBV5-1, with unresolved D. Germline values: CDR1 SGHRS, CDR2 YFSETQ. The V end was cut by 3 bases, the J end by 2 bases, with 9 bases between. This CDR3 region has 14 residues. In DNA, the CDR3 is TGCGCCAGCAGCTCCGACTTTGCCTACAATGAGCAGTTCTTC. As protein: CASSSDFAYNEQFF.

The chain recombines TRBV2 with TRBJ1-1; a weak D match, TRBD1 (6 bases). The ends were cut back, 5 bases at V and 1 base at J, with 8 bases in the middle. Germline values: CDR1 SNHLY, CDR2 FYNNEI. There are 13 residues in the CDR3. The CDR3 DNA is TGTGCCAGCAGTCAGGACAGGAACACTGAAGCTTTCTTT. This codes for CASSQDRNTEAFF.

This clone was counted between two and nine times. The rearrangement uses TRBV5-1 and TRBJ1-1, with TRBD1 identical over 10 bases. Germline assignment: CDR1 SGHRS and CDR2 YFSETQ. Losses at the gene ends were 3 bases for V and 1 base for J; bases not matched to a gene: 9. The CDR3 spans 17 residues. This chain's CDR3 is CASSSRDRGFPNTEAFF. The CDR3 DNA reads as TGCGCCAGCAGCTCCCGGGACAGGGGATTTCCGAACACTGAAGCTTTCTTT.

The chain combines TRBV6-5 with TRBJ1-5; 7 positions match TRBD1. Germline trimming cut 6 bases from V and 8 bases from J; bases unmatched to any gene: 7. The germline V gene encodes CDR1 MNHEY and CDR2 SVGAGI. The CDR3 spans 13 residues. CDR3 sequence: CASRNRGLEPQHF. As DNA, the CDR3 is TGTGCCAGCAGAAACAGGGGCCTAGAGCCCCAGCATTTT.

The chain uses TRBV5-4 and TRBJ2-5, with 9 nucleotides matching TRBD1. This CDR3 comprises 15 residues. Germline CDR1 reads SGHNT; CDR2 reads YYREEE (reference sequence). V lost 1 base, J lost 4 bases, and 5 bases stayed unmatched. CDR3 amino acids: CASSLPGQGRETQYF. The CDR3 DNA is TGTGCCAGCAGCTTGCCGGGACAGGGAAGAGAGACCCAGTACTTC.

The J gene is TRBJ2-7, the V gene TRBV6-2 or TRBV6-3; 9 positions match TRBD1. After removal of 2 bases from V and 4 bases from J, the junction contained 3 bases not matched to a gene. This CDR3 is built from 14 residues. The germline gives CDR1 MNHEY, CDR2 SVGEGT. The CDR3 sequence: CASSYGTGWYEQYF. CDR3 nucleotides: TGTGCCAGCAGTTACGGGACAGGGTGGTACGAGCAGTACTTC.

The DNA for the CDR3 is TGCGCCAGCAGCCAAGATCCCCCGGGACAAATTCAAGAGACCCAGTACTTC. Encoded protein: CASSQDPPGQIQETQYF. This chain links TRBV4-1 with TRBJ2-5; D may be TRBD1 (6 bases). Trimming pared 0 bases from V and 2 bases from J, leaving 16 bases between. Per the germline V gene, CDR1 is MGHRA and CDR2 is YSYEKL. The CDR3 runs to 17 residues.

The CDR3 loop reads CSVDPATATQETQYF. CDR3 DNA sequence: TGCAGCGTTGACCCCGCTACAGCTACGCAAGAGACCCAGTACTTC. The rearrangement joins TRBV29-1 to TRBJ2-5; D remains unclear. The CDR3 spans 15 residues. Germline V lookup: CDR1 SQVTM, CDR2 ANQGSEA. The V end was cut by 3 bases, the J end by 2 bases, with 16 bases between.

The J gene is TRBJ2-1, the V gene TRBV18; D might be TRBD2 (5 bases). The germline V gene has CDR1 KGHSH and CDR2 LQKENI. This CDR3 has 14 amino acids. Trimming shortened V by 5 bases and J by 5 bases, and 13 bases separated the two germline ends. The CDR3 nucleotides read TGTGCCAGCTCAAACCCACGGGAACACAATGAGCAGTTCTTC. It specifies CASSNPREHNEQFF.

The CDR3 region is CASSQDNGSGGYTF. DNA for the CDR3: TGTGCCAGCAGCCAAGATAACGGTTCCGGGGGCTACACCTTC. The chain employs TRBV3-1 (or the pseudogene TRBV3-2) and TRBJ1-2; D unresolved. The germline gives CDR1 LGHDT, CDR2 YNNKEL (reference sequence). The V and J ends lost 0 bases and 8 bases respectively, with 13 bases between them. The CDR3 has 14 amino acids.

The chain uses TRBV4-1 and TRBJ2-7; 8 nucleotides match TRBD1. Germline V gene sequence: CDR1 MGHRA, CDR2 YSYEKL. The junction had 17 bases not matched to a gene; V was cut back by 3 bases and J by 7 bases. This CDR3 is built from 17 residues. DNA for the CDR3: TGCGCCAGCAGCCAGATTGGGACAGGACAAACCCGTTGTGAGCAGTACGTC. Its protein is CASSQIGTGQTRCEQYV.

This chain links TRBV5-8 with TRBJ2-5; 10 positions agree with TRBD1. CDR1 SGHTS and CDR2 YDEGEE come from the germline V gene. The J segment lost 1 base and the V segment lost 0 bases, leaving 3 bases of the junction unmatched. The CDR3 sequence is 16 residues long. The DNA for the CDR3 is TGTGCCAGCAGCTTGGGCAGGACAGGGGGCCAAGAGACCCAGTACTTC. This encodes CASSLGRTGGQETQYF.

The V and J genes are TRBV9 and TRBJ1-6; D may be TRBD1 (6 bases). The CDR3 contains 15 residues. Germline V gene data show CDR1 as SGDLS and CDR2 as YYNGEE. Between the trimmed V and J ends, which lost 0 bases and 13 bases, there was a span of 17 bases. The CDR3 here is CASSVEAGDGVPLHF. CDR3 DNA sequence: TGTGCCAGCAGCGTAGAGGCAGGGGACGGAGTTCCCCTCCACTTT.